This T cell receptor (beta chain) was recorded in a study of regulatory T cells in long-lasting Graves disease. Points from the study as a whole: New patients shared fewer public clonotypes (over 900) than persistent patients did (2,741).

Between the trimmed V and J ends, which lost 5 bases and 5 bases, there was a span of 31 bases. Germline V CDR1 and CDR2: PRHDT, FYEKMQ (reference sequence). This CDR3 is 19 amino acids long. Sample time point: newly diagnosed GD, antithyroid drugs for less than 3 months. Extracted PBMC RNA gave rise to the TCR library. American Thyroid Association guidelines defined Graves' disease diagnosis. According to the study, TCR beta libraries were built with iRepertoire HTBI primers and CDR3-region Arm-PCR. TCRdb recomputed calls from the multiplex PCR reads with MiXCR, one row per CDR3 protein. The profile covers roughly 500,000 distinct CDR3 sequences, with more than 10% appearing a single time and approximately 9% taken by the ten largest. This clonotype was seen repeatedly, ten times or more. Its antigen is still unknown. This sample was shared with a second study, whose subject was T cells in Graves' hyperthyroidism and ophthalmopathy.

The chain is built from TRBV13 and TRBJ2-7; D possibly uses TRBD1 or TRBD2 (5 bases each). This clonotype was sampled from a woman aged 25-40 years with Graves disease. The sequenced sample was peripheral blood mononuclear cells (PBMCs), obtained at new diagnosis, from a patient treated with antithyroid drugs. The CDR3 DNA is TGTGCCAGCAGCCGTTTAGACCTGAGGGGTAGGCTCCCTGTGAACGAGCAGTACTTC. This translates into CASSRLDLRGRLPVNEQYF.